This T cell receptor (beta chain) was recovered during a study of blood T cell repertoires in COVID-19. Overall study context: Italy, Spain and the United States were the sources of the convalescent and acute COVID-19 samples. T cells, B-cell-depleted T cells, or PBMCs provided the cDNA or gDNA that served as material.

This CDR3 has 14 residues. Unmatched junction bases numbered 5, after V lost 3 bases and J lost 5 bases. The germline V gene has CDR1 KGHSH and CDR2 LQKENI. In the original workflow: By means of reference gene primer amplification, nucleated cell counts were estimated. The table came from immunoSEQ multiplex PCR; TCRdb's copy has only in-frame clones and leaves some out. V and J calls and clone size come straight from that table; D and trimming were deduced from the DNA. The sample lists about 40,000 clones, over 70% seen once, with 9% in the top ten. The clonotype was recovered from a woman in her 70s with acute or convalescent COVID-19. Specimen: peripheral blood. This chain connects TRBV18 to TRBJ1-2; 8 bases line up with TRBD1. The CDR3 coding sequence is TGTGCCAGCTCACCGGGGGACAGGAGGTATGGCTACACCTTC. The encoded protein is CASSPGDRRYGYTF.